The source of this T cell receptor beta chain is a study of post-analysis software for immune sequencing data. Study-wide background: The study covered relapsing-remitting, secondary progressive and progressive-relapsing courses of multiple sclerosis. Whole-study results and caveats: Multiple sclerosis patients showed significantly lower normalized Chao1 diversity than controls did. Patients used a few TRBV segments, including TRBV5-6, TRBV5-1 and TRBV20-1, more often than controls. F measure grouped same-batch samples tightly together.

CDR3 length equals 13 residues. Trimming took off 6 bases at V and 2 bases at J, with 11 bases between the two ends. Germline values: CDR1 DFQATT, CDR2 SNEGSKA (reference sequence). Built from TCR beta cDNA, the libraries had unique molecular identifiers in them. The authors obtained roughly 0.5 million cDNA molecules from approximately 0.95 to 9.8 million T cells. TCRdb called the PCR reads again in MiXCR, with one record for every CDR3 protein. The sample has 450,000 or so distinct CDR3 sequences; approximately 45% are singletons. With regard to this clonotype: Its specificity is unknown.

This sequence originates from a girl under 18 with multiple sclerosis. V gene TRBV20-1 combines with J gene TRBJ1-5, with D tentatively TRBD1 (5 bases). Sequences were obtained from blood. CDR3: CSALAGGNQPQHF. CDR3 sequence (DNA): TGCAGTGCCCTAGCGGGGGGCAATCAGCCCCAGCATTTT.